This TCR beta chain comes out of a study of glioma-infiltrating T cells. Germline lookup yields CDR1 SGHVS and CDR2 FNYEAQ. The CDR3 is 13 residues long. General observations from the study: Gliomas, especially low-grade, showed above-expected tissue-blood divergence; non-neoplastic patients showed below.

Amplification of TCR alpha and beta CDR3 regions from RNA used iRepertoire nested multiplex PCR. One-step reverse transcription and amplification started from around 100-400 ng of tissue mRNA or PBMC total RNA. Via MiXCR, TCRdb re-called the multiplex PCR reads, giving one row per CDR3 protein. The sample contains some 180,000 distinct CDR3 sequences, roughly a third of which appear only once. Regarding this clonotype: Its antigen is unidentified. This may arise from a read error, as a much more abundant clone is one base away.

The sequenced material came from glioma tissue, nonneoplastic brain tissue, or PBMCs (not recorded which). The V gene is TRBV7-6, the J gene TRBJ2-5; a weak D match, TRBD1 (6 bases). This receptor was obtained from a human donor with low-grade glioma or glioblastoma, undergoing nonglioma brain surgery, or in good health (not recorded which). This CDR3 is CASSFGQQETQHF. The CDR3 DNA reads TGTGCCAGCAGCTTTGGACAGCAAGAGACCCAGCACTTC.